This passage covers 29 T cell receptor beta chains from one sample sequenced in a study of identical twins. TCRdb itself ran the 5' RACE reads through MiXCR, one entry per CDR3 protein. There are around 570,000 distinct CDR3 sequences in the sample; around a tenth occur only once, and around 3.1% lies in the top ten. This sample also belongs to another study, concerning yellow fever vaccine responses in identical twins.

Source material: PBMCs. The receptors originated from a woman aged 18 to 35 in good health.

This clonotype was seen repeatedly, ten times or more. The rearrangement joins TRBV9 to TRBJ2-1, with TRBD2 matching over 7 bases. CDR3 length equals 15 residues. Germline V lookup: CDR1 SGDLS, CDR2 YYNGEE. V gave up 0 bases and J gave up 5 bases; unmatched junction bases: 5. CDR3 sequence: CASSVGASGHNEQFF. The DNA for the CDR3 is TGTGCCAGCAGCGTAGGGGCTAGCGGCCACAATGAGCAGTTCTTC.

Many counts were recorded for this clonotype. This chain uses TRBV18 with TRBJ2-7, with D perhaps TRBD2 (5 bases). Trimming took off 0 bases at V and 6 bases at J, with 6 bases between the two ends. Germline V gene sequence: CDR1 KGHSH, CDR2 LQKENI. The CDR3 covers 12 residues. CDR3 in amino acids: CASSPPRGEQYF. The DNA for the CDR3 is TGTGCCAGCTCACCACCTCGGGGCGAGCAGTACTTC.

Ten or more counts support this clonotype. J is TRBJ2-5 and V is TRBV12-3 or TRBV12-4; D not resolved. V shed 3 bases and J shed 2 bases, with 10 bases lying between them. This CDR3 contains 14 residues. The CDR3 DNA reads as TGTGCCAGCAGTTTTGGCGGCAGTCAAGAGACCCAGTACTTC. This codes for CASSFGGSQETQYF.

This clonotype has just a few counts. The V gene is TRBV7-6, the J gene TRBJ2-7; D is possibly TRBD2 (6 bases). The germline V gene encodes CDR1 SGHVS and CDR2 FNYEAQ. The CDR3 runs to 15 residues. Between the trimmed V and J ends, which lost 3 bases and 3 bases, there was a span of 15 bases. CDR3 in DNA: TGTGCCAGCAGCTTGAATACGGGGGACGGCTACGAGCAGTACTTC. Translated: CASSLNTGDGYEQYF.

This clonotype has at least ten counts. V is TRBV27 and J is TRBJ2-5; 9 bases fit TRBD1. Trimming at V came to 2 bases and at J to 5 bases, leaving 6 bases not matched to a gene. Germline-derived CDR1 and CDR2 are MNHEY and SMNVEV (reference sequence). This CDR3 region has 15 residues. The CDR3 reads CASSLGTGILETQYF. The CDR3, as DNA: TGTGCCAGCAGTTTAGGGACAGGGATTTTGGAGACCCAGTACTTC.

The CDR3 reads CASSYPTTGVTYEQYF. CDR3 in DNA: TGTGCCAGCAGTTACCCCACGACAGGAGTTACCTACGAGCAGTACTTC. V and J are TRBV6-5 and TRBJ2-7, with D maybe TRBD1 (6 bases). Deletions cut 2 bases from V and 2 bases from J, with 16 bases between. In germline, CDR1 is MNHEY, CDR2 SVGAGI. The CDR3 has 16 residues.

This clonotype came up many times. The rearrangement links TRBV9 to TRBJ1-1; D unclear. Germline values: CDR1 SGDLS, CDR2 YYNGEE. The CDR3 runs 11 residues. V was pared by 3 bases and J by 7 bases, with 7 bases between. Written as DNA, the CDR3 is TGTGCCAGCAGCGATGGCGTTGAAGCTTTCTTT. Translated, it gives CASSDGVEAFF.

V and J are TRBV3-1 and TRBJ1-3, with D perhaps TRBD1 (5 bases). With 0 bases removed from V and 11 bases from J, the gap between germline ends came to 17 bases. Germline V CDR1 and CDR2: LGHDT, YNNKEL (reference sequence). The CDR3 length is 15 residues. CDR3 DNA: TGTGCCAGCAGCCAAGATCGTACATCGGGGGTAGCCATATATTTT. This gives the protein CASSQDRTSGVAIYF.

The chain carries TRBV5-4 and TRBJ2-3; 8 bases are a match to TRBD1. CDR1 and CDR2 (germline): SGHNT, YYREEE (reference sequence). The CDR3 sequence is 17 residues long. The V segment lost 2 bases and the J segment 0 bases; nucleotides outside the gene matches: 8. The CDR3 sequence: CASSFGGQVPSTDTQYF. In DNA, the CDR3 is TGTGCCAGCAGCTTTGGGGGACAGGTTCCTAGCACAGATACGCAGTATTTT.

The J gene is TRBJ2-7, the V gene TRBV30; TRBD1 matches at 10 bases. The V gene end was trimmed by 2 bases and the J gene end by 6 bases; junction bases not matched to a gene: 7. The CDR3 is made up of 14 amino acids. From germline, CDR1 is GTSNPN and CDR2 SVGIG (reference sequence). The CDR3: CAWSSGTGAGEQYF. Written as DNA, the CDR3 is TGTGCCTGGAGTTCAGGGACAGGGGCAGGCGAGCAGTACTTC.

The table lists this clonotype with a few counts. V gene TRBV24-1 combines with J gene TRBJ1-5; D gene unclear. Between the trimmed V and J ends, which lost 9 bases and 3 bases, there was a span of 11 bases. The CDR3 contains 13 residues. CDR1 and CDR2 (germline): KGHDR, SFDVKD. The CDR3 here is CATSDGINQPQHF. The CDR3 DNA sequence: TGTGCCACCTCAGACGGGATCAATCAGCCCCAGCATTTT.

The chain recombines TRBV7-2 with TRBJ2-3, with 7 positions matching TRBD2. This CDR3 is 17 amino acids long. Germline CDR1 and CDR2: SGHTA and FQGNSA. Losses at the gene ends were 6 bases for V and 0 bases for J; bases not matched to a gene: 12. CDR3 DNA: TGTGCCAGCAGAAAAAGGGGAGCGGGGTCTAGCACAGATACGCAGTATTTT. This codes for CASRKRGAGSSTDTQYF.

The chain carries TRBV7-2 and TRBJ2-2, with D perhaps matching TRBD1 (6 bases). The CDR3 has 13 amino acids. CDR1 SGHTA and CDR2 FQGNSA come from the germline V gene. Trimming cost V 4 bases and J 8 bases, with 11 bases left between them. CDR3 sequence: CASSSGVVGELFF. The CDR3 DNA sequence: TGTGCCAGCAGCTCAGGGGTCGTTGGGGAGCTGTTTTTT. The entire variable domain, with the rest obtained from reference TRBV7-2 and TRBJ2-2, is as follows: GAGVSQSPSNKVTEKGKDVELRCDPISGHTALYWYRQSLGQGLEFLIYFQGNSAPDKSGLPSDRFSAERTGGSVSTLTIQRTQQEDSAVYLCASSSGVVGELFFGEGSRLTVL.

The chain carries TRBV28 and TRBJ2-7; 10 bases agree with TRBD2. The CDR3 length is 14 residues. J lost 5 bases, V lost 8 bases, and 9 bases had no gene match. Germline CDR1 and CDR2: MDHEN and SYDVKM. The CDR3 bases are TGTGCCAGCCGTCCAGCGGGAGGGCTTGACGAGCAGTACTTC. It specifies CASRPAGGLDEQYF. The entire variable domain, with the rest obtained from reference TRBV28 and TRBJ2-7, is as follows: DVKVTQSSRYLVKRTGEKVFLECVQDMDHENMFWYRQDPGLGLRLIYFSYDVKMKEKGDIPEGYSVSREKKERFSLILESASTNQTSMYLCASRPAGGLDEQYFGPGTRLTVT.

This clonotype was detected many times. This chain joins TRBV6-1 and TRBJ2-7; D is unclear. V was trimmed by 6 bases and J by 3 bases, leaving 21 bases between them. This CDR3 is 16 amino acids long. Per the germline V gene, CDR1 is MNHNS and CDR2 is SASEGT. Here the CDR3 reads CASSPSWTAPSYEQYF. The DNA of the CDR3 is TGTGCCAGCAGCCCATCCTGGACCGCTCCCAGCTACGAGCAGTACTTC.

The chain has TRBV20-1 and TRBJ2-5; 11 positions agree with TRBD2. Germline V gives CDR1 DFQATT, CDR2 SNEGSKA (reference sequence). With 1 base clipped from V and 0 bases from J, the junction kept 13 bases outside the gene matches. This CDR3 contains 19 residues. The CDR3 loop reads CSARGLLALSGRDQETQYF. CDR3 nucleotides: TGCAGTGCTAGAGGCTTATTGGCTCTTAGCGGGAGGGACCAAGAGACCCAGTACTTC.

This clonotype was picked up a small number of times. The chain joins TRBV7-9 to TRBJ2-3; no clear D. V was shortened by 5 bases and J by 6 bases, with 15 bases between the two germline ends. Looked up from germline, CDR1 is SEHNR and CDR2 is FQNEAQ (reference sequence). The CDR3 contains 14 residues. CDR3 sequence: CASSLISAGDTQYF. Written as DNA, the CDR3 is TGTGCCAGCAGCCTTATCTCTGCAGGCGATACGCAGTATTTT.

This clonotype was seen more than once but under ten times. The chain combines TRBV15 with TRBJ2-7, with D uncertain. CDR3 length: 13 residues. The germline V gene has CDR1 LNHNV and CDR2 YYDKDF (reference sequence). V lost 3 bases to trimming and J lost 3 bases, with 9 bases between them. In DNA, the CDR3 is TGTGCCACCAGCAGGAGTTACAGCTACGAGCAGTACTTC. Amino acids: CATSRSYSYEQYF.

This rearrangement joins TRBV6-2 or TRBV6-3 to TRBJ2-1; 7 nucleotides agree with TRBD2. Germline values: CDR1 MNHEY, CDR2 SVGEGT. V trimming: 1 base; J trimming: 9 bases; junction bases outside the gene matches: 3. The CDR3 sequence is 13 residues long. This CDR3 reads CASSYYGTIEQFF. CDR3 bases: TGTGCCAGCAGTTACTATGGGACTATTGAGCAGTTCTTC.

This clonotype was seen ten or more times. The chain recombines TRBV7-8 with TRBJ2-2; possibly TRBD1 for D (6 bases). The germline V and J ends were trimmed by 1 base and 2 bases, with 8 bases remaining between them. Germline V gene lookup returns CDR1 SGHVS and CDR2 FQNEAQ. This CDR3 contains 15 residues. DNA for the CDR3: TGTGCCAGCAGCTTAGGGACAGACAACACCGGGGAGCTGTTTTTT. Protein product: CASSLGTDNTGELFF.

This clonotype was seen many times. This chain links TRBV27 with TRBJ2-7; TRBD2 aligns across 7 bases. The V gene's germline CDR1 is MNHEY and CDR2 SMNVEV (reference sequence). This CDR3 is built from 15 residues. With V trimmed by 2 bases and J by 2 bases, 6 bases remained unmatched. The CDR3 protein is CASSLGASGPYEQYF. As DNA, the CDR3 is TGTGCCAGCAGTTTAGGGGCTAGCGGACCCTACGAGCAGTACTTC.

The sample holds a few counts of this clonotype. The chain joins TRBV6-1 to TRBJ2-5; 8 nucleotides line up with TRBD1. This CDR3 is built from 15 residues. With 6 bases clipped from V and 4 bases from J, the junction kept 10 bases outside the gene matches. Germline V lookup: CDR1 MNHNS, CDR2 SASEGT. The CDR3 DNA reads TGTGCCAGCAGCTCCCATGGACAGGGTAGAGAGACCCAGTACTTC. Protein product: CASSSHGQGRETQYF.

The CDR3 sequence: CASSQVGPGGRETQYF. Here the CDR3 DNA reads TGCGCCAGCAGCCAAGTCGGTCCAGGGGGCAGGGAGACCCAGTACTTC. This chain connects TRBV4-3 to TRBJ2-5; 8 bases are a match to TRBD1. CDR1 and CDR2 (germline): LGHNA, YSLEER. CDR3 size: 16 residues. With V trimmed by 1 base and J by 5 bases, 9 bases remained unmatched.

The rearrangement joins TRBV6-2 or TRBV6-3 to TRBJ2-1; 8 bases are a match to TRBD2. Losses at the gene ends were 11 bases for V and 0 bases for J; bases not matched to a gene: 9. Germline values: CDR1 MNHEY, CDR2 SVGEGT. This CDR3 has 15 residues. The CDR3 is CASGLSGSSYNEQFF. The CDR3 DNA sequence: TGTGCCTCGGGACTGAGCGGGAGCTCCTACAATGAGCAGTTCTTC.

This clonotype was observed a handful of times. The CDR3 reads CASSQESETDTQYF. CDR3 nucleotide sequence: TGTGCCAGCAGCCAAGAATCGGAAACAGATACGCAGTATTTT. The chain combines TRBV3-1 with TRBJ2-3; D gene ambiguous. The V gene lost 0 bases and the J gene lost 3 bases, with 7 bases spanning the gap. Germline V lookup: CDR1 LGHDT, CDR2 YNNKEL (reference sequence). This CDR3 comprises 14 residues.

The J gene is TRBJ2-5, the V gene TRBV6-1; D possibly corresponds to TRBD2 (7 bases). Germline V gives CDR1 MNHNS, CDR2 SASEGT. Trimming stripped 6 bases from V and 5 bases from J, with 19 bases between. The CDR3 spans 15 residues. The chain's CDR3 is CASRLGGGSSETQYF. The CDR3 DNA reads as TGTGCCAGCAGACTAGGGGGGGGGTCCAGCGAGACCCAGTACTTC.

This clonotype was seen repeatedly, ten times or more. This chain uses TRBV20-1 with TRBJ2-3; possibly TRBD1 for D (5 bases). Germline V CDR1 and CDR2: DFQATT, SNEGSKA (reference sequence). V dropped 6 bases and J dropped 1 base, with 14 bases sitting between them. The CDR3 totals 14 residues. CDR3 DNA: TGCAGTGCCCCACCGGTCAGGGGCACAGATACGCAGTATTTT. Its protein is CSAPPVRGTDTQYF.

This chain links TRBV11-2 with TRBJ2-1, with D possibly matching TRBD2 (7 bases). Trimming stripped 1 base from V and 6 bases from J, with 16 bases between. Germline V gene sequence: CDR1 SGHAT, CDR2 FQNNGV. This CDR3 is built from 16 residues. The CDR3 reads CASSLVGGLASNEQFF. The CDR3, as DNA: TGTGCCAGCAGCTTAGTCGGGGGGCTTGCTAGCAATGAGCAGTTCTTC.

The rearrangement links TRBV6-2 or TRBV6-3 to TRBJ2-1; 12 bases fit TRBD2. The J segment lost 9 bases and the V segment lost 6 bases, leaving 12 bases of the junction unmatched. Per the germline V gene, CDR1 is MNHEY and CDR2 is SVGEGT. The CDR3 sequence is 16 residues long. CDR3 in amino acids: CASSPPLAGGPTEQFF. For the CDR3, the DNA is TGTGCCAGCAGCCCTCCCCTAGCGGGAGGGCCAACTGAGCAGTTCTTC.